Here is one T cell receptor beta chain with its context. Its antigen is as yet unknown. These data originate in a study of T cell responses to AZD1222 COVID-19 vaccine. Whole-study results and caveats: At baseline, just five or six AZD1222 recipients tested seropositive. Spike-wide coverage was observed for vaccine-associated CD4 TCRs, with dominant responses at 160-218 and 743-854.

Assay: immunoSEQ multiplex PCR; the TCRdb copy retains only in-frame clones and omits some. The data show 150,000 or so clones, approximately 90% seen once. Germline CDR1 is SGHVS and CDR2 is FQNEAQ. The CDR3 has 15 residues. Deletions cut 2 bases from V and 1 base from J, with 11 bases between. Sequencing used peripheral blood, obtained on day 0 of MenACWY control vaccination. This receptor was taken from an adult in good health. This sequence joins TRBV7-8 and TRBJ1-1; D is undetermined. CDR3 amino acids: CASSLFNTENTEAFF. The CDR3 DNA follows: TGTGCCAGCAGCTTATTCAACACCGAGAACACTGAAGCTTTCTTT.